Listed below are T cell receptor beta chains from one sample, sequenced in a study of cytomegalovirus exposure and HLA in healthy donors. Clones were sequenced by immunoSEQ multiplex PCR, and TCRdb holds only the in-frame ones, with some missing. Of 100,000 to 150,000 clones detected, around three quarters appear once; the ten largest clones hold roughly 4.5%. The material sequenced was PBMCs. These receptors all come from a man aged 50-60 years in good health and CMV-seropositive. Each CDR3 is given with its conserved first and last residue. The order of the fields is clone size, V gene, J gene, D gene, CDR3 protein, CDR3 DNA. A D gene is named only where the DNA matches it firmly. A row's size may be missing; if present it is once, few, many or a size class.

size: -; V: TRBV11-2; J: TRBJ1-3; D: TRBD1; CDR3: CASSFGTGGYSGNTIYF; DNA: TGTGCCAGCAGCTTCGGGACAGGGGGTTACTCTGGAAACACCATATATTTT
size: -; V: TRBV6-1; J: TRBJ1-1; D: -; CDR3: CASSEVDETEAFF; DNA: TGTGCCAGCAGTGAAGTTGATGAGACTGAAGCTTTCTTT
size: once; V: TRBV19; J: TRBJ2-1; D: TRBD2; CDR3: CASSIDSGRMRNEQFF; DNA: TGTGCCAGTAGTATCGATAGCGGGAGGATGAGGAATGAGCAGTTCTTC
size: few; V: TRBV19; J: TRBJ1-5; D: -; CDR3: CASSQTESNQPQHF; DNA: TGTGCCAGTAGTCAGACAGAGAGCAATCAGCCCCAGCATTTT
size: -; V: TRBV12-5; J: TRBJ2-3; D: TRBD2; CDR3: CASVGLAGGSNGDTQYF; DNA: TGTGCTAGTGTTGGACTAGCGGGAGGTTCTAATGGAGATACGCAGTATTTT
size: -; V: TRBV9; J: TRBJ2-5; D: -; CDR3: CASSVGGDLETQYF; DNA: TGTGCCAGCAGCGTAGGCGGGGACCTAGAGACCCAGTACTTC
size: -; V: TRBV7-8; J: TRBJ2-7; D: -; CDR3: CASSTPAQANYEQYF; DNA: TGTGCCAGCAGCACTCCCGCACAGGCAAACTACGAGCAGTACTTC
size: -; V: TRBV5-1; J: TRBJ2-7; D: -; CDR3: CASSSSAHRGGEQYF; DNA: TGCGCCAGCAGCTCTAGCGCCCACCGTGGAGGCGAGCAGTACTTC
size: -; V: TRBV4-2; J: TRBJ2-3; D: TRBD2; CDR3: CASSQNLGLAGITDTQYF; DNA: TGTGCCAGCAGCCAAAACTTGGGACTAGCGGGGATCACAGATACGCAGTATTTT
size: -; V: TRBV7-9; J: TRBJ2-7; D: TRBD2; CDR3: CASSSPTSGRYEQYF; DNA: TGTGCCAGCAGCTCACCGACTAGCGGAAGATACGAGCAGTACTTC
size: -; V: TRBV11-2; J: TRBJ1-4; D: -; CDR3: CASSPSGSRMRKLFF; DNA: TGTGCCAGCAGTCCGAGTGGCAGTCGCATGAGGAAACTGTTTTTT
size: -; V: TRBV7-9; J: TRBJ1-1; D: TRBD1; CDR3: CASSKGALNTEAFF; DNA: TGTGCCAGCAGCAAGGGGGCCCTGAACACTGAAGCTTTCTTT
size: -; V: TRBV7-6; J: TRBJ2-3; D: -; CDR3: CASSSGGGIGTDTQYF; DNA: TGTGCCAGCAGCTCTGGCGGAGGGATCGGAACAGATACGCAGTATTTT
size: -; V: TRBV5-1; J: TRBJ2-3; D: TRBD1; CDR3: CASSFLDRPSTDTQYF; DNA: TGCGCCAGCAGCTTTCTGGACAGGCCTAGCACAGATACGCAGTATTTT
size: few; V: TRBV4-1; J: TRBJ1-1; D: -; CDR3: CASSLREDPNTEAFF; DNA: TGCGCCAGCAGCCTTAGGGAGGACCCGAACACTGAAGCTTTCTTT